This T cell receptor (beta chain) comes out of a study of control samples from healthy donors and cancer patients. CDR3 length equals 15 residues. With 3 bases clipped from V and 2 bases from J, the junction kept 4 bases outside the gene matches. Germline loops: CDR1 SEHNR, CDR2 FQNEAQ (reference sequence). The protocol was immunoSEQ multiplex PCR, while the TCRdb copy is restricted to in-frame clones and leaves out a portion. Counted here are approximately 68,000 clones, 83% occurring once; the ten biggest clones make up around 16%. The clonotype comes from a man aged 60-69 years in good health. The sequencing input was blood. The chain carries TRBV7-9 and TRBJ2-5; 9 positions agree with TRBD2. CDR3 protein: CASSFWTSVQETQYF. CDR3 in DNA: TGTGCCAGCAGCTTCTGGACTAGCGTACAAGAGACCCAGTACTTC.